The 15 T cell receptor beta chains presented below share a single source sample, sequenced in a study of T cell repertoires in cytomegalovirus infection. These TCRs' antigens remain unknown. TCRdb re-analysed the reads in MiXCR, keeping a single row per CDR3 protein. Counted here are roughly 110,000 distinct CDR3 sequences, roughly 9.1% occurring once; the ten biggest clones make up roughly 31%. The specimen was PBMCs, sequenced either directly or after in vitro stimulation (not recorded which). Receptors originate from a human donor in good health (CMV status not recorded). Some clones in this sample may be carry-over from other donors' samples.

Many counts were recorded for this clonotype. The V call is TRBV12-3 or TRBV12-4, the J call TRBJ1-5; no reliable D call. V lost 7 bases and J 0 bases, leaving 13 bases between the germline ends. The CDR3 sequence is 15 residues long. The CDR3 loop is CASTSLGYSNQPQHF. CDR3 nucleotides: TGTGCCAGCACCTCCCTAGGATATAGCAATCAGCCCCAGCATTTT.

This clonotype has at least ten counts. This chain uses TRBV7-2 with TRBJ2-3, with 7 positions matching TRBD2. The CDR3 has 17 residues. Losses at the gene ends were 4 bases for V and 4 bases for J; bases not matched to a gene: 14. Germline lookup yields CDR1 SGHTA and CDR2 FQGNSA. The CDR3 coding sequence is TGTGCCAGCAGCTCCCCGATGGGCGGGAGAGTTTCAGATACGCAGTATTTT. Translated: CASSSPMGGRVSDTQYF. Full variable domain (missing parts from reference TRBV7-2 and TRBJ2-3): GAGVSQSPSNKVTEKGKDVELRCDPISGHTALYWYRQSLGQGLEFLIYFQGNSAPDKSGLPSDRFSAERTGGSVSTLTIQRTQQEDSAVYLCASSSPMGGRVSDTQYFGPGTRLTVL.

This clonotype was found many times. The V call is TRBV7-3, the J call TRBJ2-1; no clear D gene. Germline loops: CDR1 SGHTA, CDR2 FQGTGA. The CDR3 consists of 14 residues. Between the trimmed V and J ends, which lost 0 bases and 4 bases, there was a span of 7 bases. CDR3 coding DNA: TGTGCCAGCAGCTTAACTAGTATGTACAATGAGCAGTTCTTC. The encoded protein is CASSLTSMYNEQFF.

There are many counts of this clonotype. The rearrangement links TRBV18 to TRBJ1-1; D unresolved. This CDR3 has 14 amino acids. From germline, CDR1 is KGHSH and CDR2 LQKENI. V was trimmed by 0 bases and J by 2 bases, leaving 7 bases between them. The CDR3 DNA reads TGTGCCAGCTCACCACCGGGCAGAAACACTGAAGCTTTCTTT. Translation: CASSPPGRNTEAFF. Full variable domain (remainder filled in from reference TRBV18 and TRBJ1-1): NAGVMQNPRHLVRRRGQEARLRCSPMKGHSHVYWYRQLPEEGLKFMVYLQKENIIDESGMPKERFSAEFPKEGPSILRIQQVVRGDSAAYFCASSPPGRNTEAFFGQGTRLTVV.

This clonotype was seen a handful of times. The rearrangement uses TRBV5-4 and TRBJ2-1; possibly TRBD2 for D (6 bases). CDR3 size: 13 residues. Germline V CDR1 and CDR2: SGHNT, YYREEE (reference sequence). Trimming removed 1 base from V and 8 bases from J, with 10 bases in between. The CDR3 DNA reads TGTGCCAGCAGCTTGACACTAGCCCATGAGCAGTTCTTC. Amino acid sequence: CASSLTLAHEQFF.

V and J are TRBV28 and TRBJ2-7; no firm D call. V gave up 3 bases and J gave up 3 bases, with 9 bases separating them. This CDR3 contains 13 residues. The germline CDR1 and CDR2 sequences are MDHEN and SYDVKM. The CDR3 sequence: CASSFGQDYEQYF. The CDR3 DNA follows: TGTGCCAGCAGTTTCGGGCAGGACTACGAGCAGTACTTC.

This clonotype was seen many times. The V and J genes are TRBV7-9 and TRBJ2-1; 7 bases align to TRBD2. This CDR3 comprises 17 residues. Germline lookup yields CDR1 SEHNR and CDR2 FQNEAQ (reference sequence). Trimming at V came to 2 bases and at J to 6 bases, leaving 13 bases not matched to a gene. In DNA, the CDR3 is TGTGCCAGCAGCTTAAGGGCTAGCGGAGGGACCGGCAATGAGCAGTTCTTC. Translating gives CASSLRASGGTGNEQFF. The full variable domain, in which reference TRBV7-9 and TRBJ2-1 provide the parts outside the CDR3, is DTGVSQNPRHKITKRGQNVTFRCDPISEHNRLYWYRQTLGQGPEFLTYFQNEAQLEKSRLLSDRFSAERPKGSFSTLEIQRTEQGDSAMYLCASSLRASGGTGNEQFFGPGTRLTVL.

CDR3 in DNA: TGCAGTGCTGTCAGGGGGCAAGCAGATACGCAGTATTTT. This encodes CSAVRGQADTQYF. The chain joins TRBV20-1 to TRBJ2-3; TRBD1 aligns across 8 bases. Per the germline V gene, CDR1 is DFQATT and CDR2 is SNEGSKA (reference sequence). The V segment lost 5 bases and the J segment 4 bases; nucleotides outside the gene matches: 5. The CDR3 is made up of 13 amino acids.

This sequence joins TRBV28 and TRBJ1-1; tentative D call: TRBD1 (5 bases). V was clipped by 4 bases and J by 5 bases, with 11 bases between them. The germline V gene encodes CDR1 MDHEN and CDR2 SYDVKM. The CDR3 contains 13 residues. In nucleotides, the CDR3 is TGTGCCAGCAGTTCGGCGCAGGGTACTGAAGCTTTCTTT. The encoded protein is CASSSAQGTEAFF.

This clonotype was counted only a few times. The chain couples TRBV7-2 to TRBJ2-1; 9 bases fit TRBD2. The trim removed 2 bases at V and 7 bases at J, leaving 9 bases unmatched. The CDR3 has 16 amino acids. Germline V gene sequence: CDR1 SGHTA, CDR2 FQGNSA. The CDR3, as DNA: TGTGCCAGCAGCTTATGGTTAGCGGGAGTGGGTAATGAGCAGTTCTTC. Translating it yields CASSLWLAGVGNEQFF.

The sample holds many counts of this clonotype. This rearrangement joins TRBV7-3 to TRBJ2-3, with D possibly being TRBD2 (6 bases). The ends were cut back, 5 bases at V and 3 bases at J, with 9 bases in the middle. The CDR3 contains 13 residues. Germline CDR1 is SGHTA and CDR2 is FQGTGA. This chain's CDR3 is CASSNSGTDTQYF. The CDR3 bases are TGTGCCAGCAGCAATAGCGGAACAGATACGCAGTATTTT. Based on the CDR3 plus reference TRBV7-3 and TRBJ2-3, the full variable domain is GAGVSQTPSNKVTEKGKYVELRCDPISGHTALYWYRQSLGQGPEFLIYFQGTGAADDSGLPNDRFFAVRPEGSVSTLKIQRTERGDSAVYLCASSNSGTDTQYFGPGTRLTVL.

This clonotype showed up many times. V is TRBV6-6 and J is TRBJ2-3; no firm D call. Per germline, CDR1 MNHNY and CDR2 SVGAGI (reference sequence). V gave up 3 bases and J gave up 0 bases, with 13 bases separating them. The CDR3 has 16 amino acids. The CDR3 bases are TGTGCCAGCAGTTATCGGCTGGCGGCTAGCACAGATACGCAGTATTTT. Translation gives CASSYRLAASTDTQYF.

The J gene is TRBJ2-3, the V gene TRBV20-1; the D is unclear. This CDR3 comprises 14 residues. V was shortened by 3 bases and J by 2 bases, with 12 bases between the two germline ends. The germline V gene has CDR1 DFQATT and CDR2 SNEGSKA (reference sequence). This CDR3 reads CSASRGGPTDTQYF. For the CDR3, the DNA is TGCAGTGCTAGCCGTGGCGGACCCACAGATACGCAGTATTTT.

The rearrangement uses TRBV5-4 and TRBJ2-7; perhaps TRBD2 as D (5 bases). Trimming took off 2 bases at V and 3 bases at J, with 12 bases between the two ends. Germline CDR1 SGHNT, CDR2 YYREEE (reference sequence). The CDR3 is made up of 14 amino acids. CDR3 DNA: TGTGCCAGCAGCTTCAGTGGGAGAATCTACGAGCAGTACTTC. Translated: CASSFSGRIYEQYF.

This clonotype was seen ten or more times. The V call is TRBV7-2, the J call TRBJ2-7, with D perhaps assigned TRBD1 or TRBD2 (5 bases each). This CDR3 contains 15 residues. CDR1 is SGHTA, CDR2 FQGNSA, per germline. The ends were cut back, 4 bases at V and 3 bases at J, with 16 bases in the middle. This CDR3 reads CASSSLRGADYEQYF. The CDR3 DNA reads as TGTGCCAGCAGCTCCCTCCGGGGCGCCGACTACGAGCAGTACTTC.